Here is one T cell receptor beta chain with its context. The antigen remains unidentified. V dropped 5 bases and J dropped 0 bases, with 13 bases sitting between them. This CDR3 region has 15 residues. Germline CDR1 is MNHEY and CDR2 is SMNVEV (reference sequence). The sample is drawn from a study of T cell repertoires in cytomegalovirus infection. MiXCR was run by TCRdb on the reads, yielding one entry per CDR3 protein. The table includes approximately 990,000 distinct CDR3 sequences, approximately 33% detected once. The sequencing here drew on cultured CD8+ T cells from PBMCs, taken from culture after CMV antigen stimulation. The rearrangement links TRBV27 to TRBJ1-2; the D is unclear. This sequence was found in a human donor in good health (CMV status not recorded). Some clones in this sample may be carry-over from other donors' samples. The CDR3 here is CASSSLAAPNYGYTF. DNA for the CDR3: TGTGCCAGCAGTAGCCTAGCGGCCCCTAACTATGGCTACACCTTC.